This entry features one TCR beta chain sequence. This sample was included in a study of blood T cell repertoires in COVID-19. Overall study: Samples of COVID-19 (acute and convalescent) were obtained from the United States, Italy and Spain. Nucleic acid was either cDNA or gDNA, and it came from T cells, B-cell-depleted T cells, or PBMCs.

Original processing notes: Estimation of nucleated cell counts was performed using reference gene primer amplification. Sequenced by immunoSEQ multiplex PCR; TCRdb stores in-frame clones only, minus some. V, J and clone size are those of that table, while D and trimming were read from the DNA. The sample has 62,000 or so clones, 78% seen once; the top ten hold 11% to 15%. Seattle patients were enrolled while actively infected and followed longitudinally. The sequencing input was peripheral blood. This receptor was taken from a man aged 55-75 years with COVID-19, enrolled during active disease.

DNA for the CDR3: TGTGCCAGCAGCCCGGGGGGCGGCTCCTACAATGAGCAGTTCTTC. Translation: CASSPGGGSYNEQFF. The genes are TRBV4-2 and TRBJ2-1; a weak D match, TRBD2 (7 bases). From germline, CDR1 is LGHNA and CDR2 YNFKEQ. Trimming shortened V by 4 bases and J by 0 bases, and 10 bases separated the two germline ends. The CDR3 has 15 residues.